This T cell receptor beta chain emerged from a study of T cells in Graves' hyperthyroidism and ophthalmopathy (dated by TCRdb to the late 2010s). Some background on the complete study: Peripheral blood samples were taken at initial diagnosis, before any treatment was given. The 100 or so discovery patients were randomly split 7:3 into training and test sets. The paper describes TCR Vbeta CDR3 sequencing of about 140 peripheral blood samples, made up of roughly 40 ophthalmopathy patients, 70 to 75 hyperthyroidism patients and 17 progressor patients. Prospective prediction of ophthalmopathy was tested in an independent validation cohort consisting of 18 to 20 hyperthyroidism patients and around 16 patients who later progressed to ophthalmopathy. To identify TCR V-J signatures that set the groups apart, the researchers used a discovery cohort of 90 to 100 patients, made up of fewer than 50 with Graves' ophthalmopathy and about 60 with stable Graves' hyperthyroidism. In about 6 Graves' hyperthyroidism patients, the study also compared T-cell repertoires from thyroid tissue with T-cell repertoires from blood. After sampling, hyperthyroidism patients received methimazole starting at 30 mg daily, and ophthalmopathy patients received high-dose intravenous methylprednisolone. Summary of the overall study and its limitations: In validation, progression to ophthalmopathy was predicted by the model with 65% to 71% sensitivity and nearly 75% specificity, a median of approximately 6.5 months before onset. A model built on a 13 V-J signature distinguished ophthalmopathy from stable hyperthyroidism, reaching around 88% sensitivity and under 84% specificity in cross-validation and 80%/75% in testing. Sample size was not statistically predetermined, and blinding of investigators to group allocation was not performed. Blood samples also contained most of the expanded thyroid clonotypes (frequency above 0.001), which suggests that blood repertoires may reflect thyroid immune responses.

Comments on this clonotype: No antigen is known for it. The sample holds no much larger clone one base away, and base qualities are not on file.

The germline V gene specifies SQVTM as CDR1 and ANQGSEA as CDR2. V is clipped by 2 bases and J by 7 bases, and the sequence between their germline boundaries is 9 bases long. The CDR3 spans 12 residues, from the cysteine through the phenylalanine. The kept DNA is CDR3 alone, 36 bases in frame from the first base. The TCR beta CDR3 regions were amplified from the RNA transcripts. The first round of RT-PCR for the TCR CDR3 was performed with the HTBI primer set and the Qiagen OneStep RT-PCR kit. A second multiplex PCR round built the libraries, followed by size selection and purification. Sequencing of the libraries was done on an Illumina HiSeq2000 using paired-end 100 bp reads. The study's own analysis went as follows. SOAPnuke was used to process the raw data, throwing out any read that contained adapters or uncalled bases, had a mean Phred below 15, or lacked an exact constant-primer or identifier match. COPE v1.2.5 was used to merge the high-quality paired reads, and each unique nucleotide sequence was defined as a clonotype. MiTCR v1.1 was used to align clonotypes to the IMGT TRBV, TRBD and TRBJ reference segments. Analysis was restricted to V-J combinations with a frequency above 0.0001, which covered roughly 99% of repertoires. A TCS score was defined as the ratio between F50 (clonal expansion) and ExV (chaos), using BLOSUM62-based TCRdist between CDR3 peptides within each V-J. Welch's t-statistics and random forest reduced 500 to 550 V-J features to roughly 13, which were used in a naive Bayes classifier (R e1071). TCRdb applied fastp at Q25 and MiXCR to the public reads, then kept only in-frame beta chains. Every CDR3 protein is listed once, alongside the most common genes and DNA of its rows. It is TCRdb's table, rather than the study itself, that gives the V and J calls and clone size. The sample has some 560,000 distinct CDR3 sequences on record, around 13% of them singletons. The ten largest clones capture approximately 15% of the sample.

A patient counted as having stable Graves' hyperthyroidism if no progression to ophthalmopathy occurred over 18 months of follow-up. Hyperthyroidism patients were aged 18 to 65 years and newly diagnosed, with disease duration of less than 2 months. Exclusion was applied to patients with uncontrolled infections, other autoimmune diseases, pregnancy or lactation. Clinical symptoms, serum thyroxine and TRAb, thyroid ultrasound, and orbital computed tomography formed the basis for the diagnoses. PBMCs were separated from 7.5 to 10 ml of fresh peripheral blood using Ficoll-Paque density gradient centrifugation. Total RNA was extracted using Trizol reagent, and RNA quality was assessed on an Agilent 2100 Bioanalyzer.

Sequencing was performed on blood. The receptor was derived from a woman between 40 and 50 years old with Graves' hyperthyroidism. The chain joins TRBV29-1 to TRBJ2-4, with a tentative D gene TRBD1 over 6 matching bases. The CDR3 here reads CSVESRGNIQYF. In nucleotide form, the sequence is TGCAGCGTTGAATCGAGGGGGAACATTCAGTACTTC. The reference TRBV29-1 and TRBJ2-4 proteins fill in what lies around the CDR3, so the full variable domain reads SAVISQKPSRDICQRGTSLTIQCQVDSQVTMMFWYRQQPGQSLTLIATANQGSEATYESGFVIDKFPISRPNLTFSTLTVSNMSPEDSSIYLCSVESRGNIQYFGAGTRLSVL.